This TCR beta chain was profiled in a study of control samples from healthy donors and cancer patients. The length of the CDR3 is 13 residues. CDR1 is WNHNN, CDR2 SYGVQD, per germline (reference sequence). V dropped 5 bases and J dropped 2 bases, with 9 bases sitting between them. Here immunoSEQ multiplex PCR was the method, and the copy in TCRdb shows in-frame clones only, minus some. Altogether roughly 150,000 clones are present, about 93% being singletons, with the ten largest covering 2.4%. Sequencing was done on a sample of blood. This sequence joins TRBV10-1 and TRBJ1-2; no definite D call. The source is a man aged 50 or older in good health. CDR3 nucleotides: TGCGCCAGCAGTAAAGACGGAAACTATGGCTACACCTTC. Its protein product is CASSKDGNYGYTF.